A single sample gave rise to the 15 T cell receptor beta chains below, sequenced in a study of post-analysis software for immune sequencing data. cDNA libraries for TCR beta contained unique molecular identifiers. TCRdb processed the PCR reads anew with MiXCR; each CDR3 protein has one entry. The sample lists around 700,000 distinct CDR3 sequences; around 64% were seen once. Study-level points and caveats: Included in a set of roughly five TRBV segments more frequent in patients than controls were TRBV5-6, TRBV5-1 and TRBV20-1.

No antigen has been assigned to these receptors. Sequences were obtained from blood. The receptors were gathered from a girl aged 2-10 years with multiple sclerosis.

This clonotype was picked up a small number of times. The chain links TRBV29-1 to TRBJ1-2; the match to TRBD1 covers 7 bases. This CDR3 has 13 amino acids. The germline gives CDR1 SQVTM, CDR2 ANQGSEA. V lost 5 bases to trimming and J lost 5 bases; unmatched junction nucleotides: 8. This chain's CDR3 is CSVYDQGGYGYTF. Written as DNA, the CDR3 is TGCAGCGTTTACGACCAGGGGGGATATGGCTACACCTTC.

The CDR3 spells CASSLASTGKMNTEAFF. The CDR3 coding sequence is TGCGCCAGCAGCTTGGCCTCTACAGGGAAGATGAACACTGAAGCTTTCTTT. The chain uses TRBV5-1 and TRBJ1-1, with D maybe TRBD1 (6 bases). The V end was cut by 0 bases, the J end by 0 bases, with 15 bases between. CDR3 length: 17 residues. Germline loops: CDR1 SGHRS, CDR2 YFSETQ.

The CDR3 DNA follows: TGCAGTGCTGTAGAGGAACGCAACGAGGAGCAGTACTTC. Its protein product is CSAVEERNEEQYF. This sequence joins TRBV20-1 and TRBJ2-5, with D unresolved. This CDR3 is built from 13 residues. V lost 5 bases, J lost 11 bases, and 21 bases lay in between. Germline V gene lookup returns CDR1 DFQATT and CDR2 SNEGSKA (reference sequence).

This clonotype was seen only once. The junction departs from germline at one end; a sequencing error may be responsible. The rearrangement joins TRBV6-1 to TRBJ1-2; 10 nucleotides align to TRBD1. The CDR3 is made up of 14 amino acids. The germline V gene encodes CDR1 MNHNS and CDR2 SASEGT. Written as DNA, the CDR3 is TGTGCCAGCAGAGAGGACAGGGGGGCGGAGGGCTACATCTTC. Translation: CASREDRGAEGYIF.

V and J are TRBV24-1 and TRBJ2-7; 8 positions match TRBD1. The J call is uncertain, as TRBJ2-5 better fits the DNA end. Germline V CDR1 and CDR2: KGHDR, SFDVKD. CDR3 length: 14 amino acids. The CDR3, as DNA: TGTGCCACCGAATCCTCGACAGGGGTTGAGACCCAGTACTTC. Its translation is CATESSTGVETQYF.

This clonotype came up a few times. V is TRBV6-5 and J is TRBJ2-3; perhaps TRBD2 as D (5 bases). V was trimmed by 1 base and J by 8 bases, leaving 16 bases between them. CDR1 is MNHEY, CDR2 SVGAGI, per germline. CDR3 length: 15 amino acids. The CDR3 loop is CASSYWGAQEGTQYF. The CDR3 DNA follows: TGTGCCAGCAGTTACTGGGGAGCTCAAGAGGGTACGCAGTATTTT.

The rearrangement uses TRBV20-1 and TRBJ1-2, with 9 bases aligning to TRBD1. This CDR3 comprises 14 residues. Germline lookup yields CDR1 DFQATT and CDR2 SNEGSKA (reference sequence). V shed 6 bases, J shed 8 bases, and the junction held 13 bases outside the gene matches. CDR3 nucleotide sequence: TGCAGTGCCCTCCGGGGGGGACAGGGATACGGCTACACCTTC. Its translation: CSALRGGQGYGYTF.

The chain joins TRBV15 to TRBJ1-1; D unclear. This CDR3 comprises 14 residues. Trimming took 3 bases from V and 5 from J, leaving 13 bases between them. The germline CDR1 and CDR2 sequences are LNHNV and YYDKDF (reference sequence). The CDR3, as DNA: TGTGCCACCAGCAGGGAAGCGGGATATACTGAAGCTTTCTTT. As protein: CATSREAGYTEAFF.

This clonotype has a handful of counts. V is TRBV12-3 or TRBV12-4 and J is TRBJ2-5; TRBD2 might be the D (6 bases). The CDR3 runs to 13 residues. The germline V and J ends were trimmed by 4 bases and 5 bases, with 11 bases remaining between them. The CDR3 loop reads CASSSQEGETQYF. Written as DNA, the CDR3 is TGTGCCAGCAGTTCCCAGGAGGGGGAGACCCAGTACTTC.

The rearrangement joins TRBV4-1 to TRBJ1-6; 11 bases match TRBD1. Germline values: CDR1 MGHRA, CDR2 YSYEKL. V was clipped by 0 bases and J by 8 bases; unmatched bases: 6. This CDR3 region has 17 residues. CDR3 residues: CASSQDRRGQGDSPLHF. In DNA form, the CDR3 reads TGCGCCAGCAGCCAAGATAGGAGGGGACAGGGGGATTCACCCCTCCACTTT.

This clonotype has just one count. The V and J genes are TRBV6-5 and TRBJ1-1; D uncertain. The germline gives CDR1 MNHEY, CDR2 SVGAGI. This CDR3 spans 16 amino acids. Trimming stripped 0 bases from V and 5 bases from J, with 16 bases between. The CDR3 nucleotides are TGTGCCAGCAGTTACTCGGGGAACACCGTGGGGACTGAAGCTTTCTTT. Protein product: CASSYSGNTVGTEAFF.

The CDR3 reads CASSLRLGLPGKEQFF. For the CDR3, the DNA is TGTGCCAGCAGCTTACGTTTAGGACTTCCGGGGAAGGAGCAGTTCTTC. This chain links TRBV7-2 with TRBJ2-1, with D perhaps matching TRBD2 (5 bases). CDR1 and CDR2 from the germline V gene are SGHTA and FQGNSA. CDR3 size: 16 residues. V lost 2 bases to trimming and J lost 10 bases, with 21 bases between them.

The V gene is TRBV12-3 or TRBV12-4, the J gene TRBJ2-5, with 11 bases matching TRBD1. V shed 5 bases and J 4 bases; nucleotides not matched to a gene: 9. The CDR3 loop spans 16 amino acids. The CDR3 region has the DNA TGTGCCAGCAGTAAACGGACAGGGGGCACGGGAGAGACCCAGTACTTC. Translation gives CASSKRTGGTGETQYF.

This clonotype was detected only a few times. CDR3 sequence (DNA): TGTGCCAGCATTCTAGCTTTCAACAATGAGCAGTTCTTC. It encodes CASILAFNNEQFF. The chain has TRBV13 and TRBJ2-1; TRBD2 is a possible D gene (5 bases). This CDR3 has 13 residues. Germline lookup yields CDR1 PRHDT and CDR2 FYEKMQ (reference sequence). V lost 7 bases to trimming and J lost 5 bases, with 12 bases between them.

CDR3 residues: CASSFGTGWTEAFF. Written as DNA, the CDR3 is TGCGCCAGCAGCTTCGGGACAGGGTGGACTGAAGCTTTCTTT. The chain links TRBV5-1 to TRBJ1-1; 9 nucleotides agree with TRBD1. CDR1 SGHRS and CDR2 YFSETQ come from the germline V gene. This CDR3 contains 14 residues. The V and J ends lost 2 bases and 5 bases, in that order; junction bases with no gene match: 4.